This T cell receptor (beta chain) was observed in a study of control samples from healthy donors and cancer patients (dated by TCRdb to 2019 to 2021). The CDR3 covers 12 residues, taking in both the cysteine and the phenylalanine. Only the CDR3 DNA is retained, 36 bases long and in frame from the first base. Relative to germline, V is 2 bases shorter and J is 9 bases shorter, with 10 bases between their ends. Reading the germline V gene (reference sequence) gives CDR1 SEHNR and CDR2 FQNEAQ. As for this clone: What this receptor recognizes is not known.

Library method: the immunoSEQ multiplex PCR assay. Not all clones reach the TCRdb copy of this immuneACCESS table, which keeps in-frame sequences only. Checked studies attribute under half of the gap to unresolved V genes and leave the rest unexplained. The sample's records list approximately 190,000 clones. Of the sample, under 2.5% is held by the ten largest clones. Sequences were obtained from blood. The TCR comes from a woman between 25 and 40 years old in good health. The rearranged segments are TRBV7-9 and TRBJ2-5; the D gene cannot be resolved reliably. The CDR3 protein: CASSLNGRPQYF. The DNA sequence is given as TGTGCCAGCAGCTTAAACGGGCGCCCCCAGTACTTC. With the portions outside the CDR3 filled from the reference TRBV7-9 and TRBJ2-5 genes, the complete variable region becomes DTGVSQNPRHKITKRGQNVTFRCDPISEHNRLYWYRQTLGQGPEFLTYFQNEAQLEKSRLLSDRFSAERPKGSFSTLEIQRTEQGDSAMYLCASSLNGRPQYFGPGTRLLVL.